This T cell receptor (beta chain) was profiled in a study of T cell clonotyping in hematopoietic cell transplantation. Study as a whole: Recipients were bled about 28 days pretransplant and at posttransplant days 30, 100, 180. Overall study results and limits: Without cell sorting, CD4 versus CD8 contributions remain unresolved. Few recipient clonotypes overlapped donors; over 95% were de novo at given depth. Pathologically expanded recipient clonotypes increased progressively from day 30 to day 180 as diversity fell.

Points on this clone: Its antigen is not identified.

Germline trimming cut 4 bases from V and 3 bases from J; bases unmatched to any gene: 3. Looked up from germline, CDR1 is SGDLS and CDR2 is YYNGEE. The CDR3 covers 15 residues. The protocol was immunoSEQ multiplex PCR, while the TCRdb copy is restricted to in-frame clones and leaves out a portion. In the table there are 11,000 to 15,000 clones, around 62% of which are singletons. The source is a human donor who either received an allogeneic hematopoietic cell transplant for a myeloid malignancy or was a related donor (not recorded which). Some clones in this sample may be carry-over from other donors' samples. The gene calls are TRBV9 and TRBJ2-1, with 11 bases that match TRBD2. What was sequenced was PBMCs. CDR3 protein: CASSTLAGGYNEQFF. CDR3 nucleotides: TGTGCCAGCAGCACTCTAGCGGGGGGCTACAATGAGCAGTTCTTC.